The present TCR beta chain was sequenced within a study of blood T cell repertoires in COVID-19. Across the study: Sample material is recorded as cDNA or gDNA derived from T cells, B-cell-depleted T cells, or PBMCs.

Germline CDR1 is SGDLS and CDR2 is YYNGEE. V lost 3 bases and J 1 base, leaving 10 bases between the germline ends. CDR3 size: 14 residues. In the original processing: How many nucleated cells were present was estimated from reference gene primer amplification. Data came from immunoSEQ multiplex PCR; TCRdb stores just in-frame clones and leaves some out. V and J calls and clone size are copied from that table; D and trimming were computed from the DNA. The data contain approximately 230,000 clones, roughly nine tenths of them seen just once; the ten biggest clones take up roughly 3%. The rearrangement links TRBV9 to TRBJ2-5; D is possibly TRBD2 (6 bases). Material: peripheral blood. The clonotype was recovered from a man younger than 30 with active or convalescent COVID-19. The CDR3 loop reads CASSGGLPQETQYF. The CDR3 DNA reads as TGTGCCAGCAGCGGCGGACTACCCCAAGAGACCCAGTACTTC.